This is a list of T cell receptor beta chains from one sample in a study of blood T cells in healthy people across ages. One entry per CDR3 protein, called by TCRdb with MiXCR from the 5' RACE reads. Of 870,000 or so distinct CDR3 sequences listed, 29% are singletons. The sequencing input was blood. Source of these receptors: a woman of 80 years or more in good health. Each CDR3 is given with its conserved first and last residue. The order of the fields is CDR3 protein, CDR3 DNA, V gene, D gene, clone size, J gene. A D gene is named only where the DNA matches it firmly. The size entry is marked missing in some rows and otherwise reads once, few, many or a size class.

CASGLALGTGGAKGTDTQYF | TGTGCTAGTGGTTTGGCTCTCGGGACAGGGGGCGCAAAGGGTACAGATACGCAGTATTTT | TRBV12-5 | TRBD1 | - | TRBJ2-3
CSARDIGYSNQPQHF | TGCAGTGCTAGAGATATAGGGTATAGCAATCAGCCCCAGCATTTT | TRBV20-1 | - | - | TRBJ1-5
CASSLSPGFTFF | TGCGCCAGCAGCTTATCGCCGGGGTTTACTTTCTTT | TRBV5-1 | - | few | TRBJ1-1
CASTLYTDTQYF | TGTGCCAGCACGCTTTACACAGATACGCAGTATTTT | TRBV7-2 | - | - | TRBJ2-3
CASSLSSGALRFYNEQFF | TGTGCCAGCAGTTTATCCTCCGGGGCCTTAAGGTTCTACAATGAGCAGTTCTTC | TRBV27 | - | - | TRBJ2-1
CASSSTRTSGATQYF | TGTGCCAGCAGCTCTACTCGGACTAGCGGGGCGACCCAGTACTTC | TRBV7-2 | TRBD2 | few | TRBJ2-5
CASSSVGGVSNEQFF | TGTGCCAGCAGCTCGGTCGGGGGGGTCAGTAATGAGCAGTTCTTC | TRBV5-4 | TRBD2 | - | TRBJ2-1
CASSEVGGAPLHF | TGTGCCAGCAGTGAAGTAGGAGGAGCACCCCTCCACTTT | TRBV2 | - | many | TRBJ1-6
CASSVGGRLANEQYF | TGTGCCAGCAGCGTAGGAGGCCGACTAGCCAATGAGCAGTACTTC | TRBV9 | TRBD2 | - | TRBJ2-5
CASSQASTQYF | TGTGCCAGCAGCCAAGCGTCCACGCAGTATTTT | TRBV3-1 | - | many | TRBJ2-3
CSARWTGVVGNQPQHF | TGCAGTGCTAGATGGACAGGGGTTGTCGGCAATCAGCCCCAGCATTTT | TRBV20-1 | TRBD1 | many | TRBJ1-5
CASSFTAGGGSPLHF | TGTGCCAGCAGCTTCACGGCAGGGGGGGGTTCACCCCTCCACTTT | TRBV5-6 | TRBD1 | - | TRBJ1-6
CASSSHRGTTEAFF | TGTGCCAGCAGTTCGCACAGGGGGACCACTGAAGCTTTCTTT | TRBV27 | TRBD1 | once | TRBJ1-1
CACTPGGSGANVLTF | TGTGCCTGCACCCCGGGAGGCTCTGGGGCCAACGTCCTGACTTTC | TRBV28 | TRBD2 | few | TRBJ2-6
CASSGDLTGANVLTF | TGCGCCAGCAGCGGGGACCTTACTGGGGCCAACGTCCTGACTTTC | TRBV5-1 | - | - | TRBJ2-6
CATSRPTRRAVGKNIQYF | TGTGCCACCAGCAGACCTACCAGGAGGGCGGTGGGCAAAAACATTCAGTACTTC | TRBV15 | - | many | TRBJ2-4
CASSRRIDEDTEAFF | TGCGCCAGCAGCCGGAGGATTGACGAGGACACTGAAGCTTTCTTT | TRBV4-1 | - | - | TRBJ1-1
CATSESGGGPYEQDF | TGTGCCACCAGTGAGTCCGGTGGGGGTCCCTACGAGCAGGACTTC | TRBV10-3 | - | - | TRBJ2-5
CAGSLGAGGTGTQYF | TGTGCCGGCAGCTTAGGGGCAGGGGGGACGGGTACGCAGTATTTT | TRBV11-3 | - | - | TRBJ2-3
CASSNSPRGPAFF | TGTGCCAGCAGCAACTCCCCGCGGGGCCCAGCGTTCTTC | TRBV11-2 | - | many | TRBJ2-1
CASNPTANTEAFF | TGCGCCAGCAATCCTACAGCGAACACTGAAGCTTTCTTT | TRBV10-2 | - | few | TRBJ1-1
CASSKSRDYGYTF | TGTGCCAGCTCAAAATCAAGAGACTATGGCTACACCTTC | TRBV18 | - | - | TRBJ1-2
CASSYSRLGLFRLTAGGGTDTQYF | TGTGCCAGCAGTTACTCCCGACTAGGACTCTTCCGACTAACGGCGGGGGGAGGCACAGATACGCAGTATTTT | TRBV6-7 | TRBD2 | few | TRBJ2-3
CSARISSVSGNTIYF | TGCAGTGCTAGAATAAGCTCGGTCTCTGGAAACACCATATATTTT | TRBV20-1 | - | many | TRBJ1-3
CASSRGSLANEKLFF | TGTGCCAGCTCTAGGGGTTCTTTAGCTAATGAAAAACTGTTTTTT | TRBV21-1 | - | few | TRBJ1-4
CATSDILGRKKNIQYF | TGTGCCACCAGTGATATCCTCGGTCGGAAAAAGAACATTCAGTACTTC | TRBV24-1 | - | - | TRBJ2-4
CASSLAWGSTDTQYF | TGTGCCAGCAGCTTGGCCTGGGGGAGCACAGATACGCAGTATTTT | TRBV5-5 | - | - | TRBJ2-3
CSAWTSGGTDTQYF | TGCAGTGCTTGGACTAGCGGGGGCACAGATACGCAGTATTTT | TRBV20-1 | TRBD2 | many | TRBJ2-3